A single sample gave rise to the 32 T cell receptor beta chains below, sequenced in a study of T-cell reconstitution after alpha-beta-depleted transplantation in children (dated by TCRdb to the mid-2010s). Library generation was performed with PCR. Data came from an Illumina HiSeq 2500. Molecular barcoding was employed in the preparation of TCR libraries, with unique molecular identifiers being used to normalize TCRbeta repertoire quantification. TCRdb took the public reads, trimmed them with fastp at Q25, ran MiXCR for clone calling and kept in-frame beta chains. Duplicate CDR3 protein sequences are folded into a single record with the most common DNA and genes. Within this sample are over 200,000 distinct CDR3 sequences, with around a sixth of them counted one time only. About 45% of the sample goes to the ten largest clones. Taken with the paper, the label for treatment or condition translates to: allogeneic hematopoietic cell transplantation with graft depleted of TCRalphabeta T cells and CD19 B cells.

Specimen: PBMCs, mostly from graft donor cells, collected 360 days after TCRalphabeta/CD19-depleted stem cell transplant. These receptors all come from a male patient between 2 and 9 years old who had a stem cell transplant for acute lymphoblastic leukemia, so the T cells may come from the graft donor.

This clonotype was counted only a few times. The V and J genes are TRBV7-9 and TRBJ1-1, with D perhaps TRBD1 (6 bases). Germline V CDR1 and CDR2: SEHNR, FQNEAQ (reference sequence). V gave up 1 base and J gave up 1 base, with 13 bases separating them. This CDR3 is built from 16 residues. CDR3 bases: TGTGCCAGCAGCTTAGACCGGGACATGAGGAACACTGAAGCTTTCTTT. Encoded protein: CASSLDRDMRNTEAFF.

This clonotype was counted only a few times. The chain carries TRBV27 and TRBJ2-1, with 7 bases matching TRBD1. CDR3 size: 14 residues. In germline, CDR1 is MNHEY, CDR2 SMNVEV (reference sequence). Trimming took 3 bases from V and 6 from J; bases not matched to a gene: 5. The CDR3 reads CASSFQQGFNEQFF. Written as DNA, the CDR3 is TGTGCCAGCAGTTTCCAACAGGGGTTCAATGAGCAGTTCTTC.

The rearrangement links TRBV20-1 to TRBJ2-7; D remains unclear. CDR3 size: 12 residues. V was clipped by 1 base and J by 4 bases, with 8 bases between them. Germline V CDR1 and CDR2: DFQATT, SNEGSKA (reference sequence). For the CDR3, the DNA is TGCAGTGCTAGAGTAAGGGATTACGAGCAGTACTTC. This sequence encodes CSARVRDYEQYF.

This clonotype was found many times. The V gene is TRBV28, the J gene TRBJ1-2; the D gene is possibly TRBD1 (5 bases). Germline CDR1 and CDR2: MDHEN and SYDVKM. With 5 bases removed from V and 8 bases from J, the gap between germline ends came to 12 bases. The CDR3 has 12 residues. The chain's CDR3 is CASSTGLSGYTF. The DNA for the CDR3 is TGTGCCAGCAGTACGGGACTCTCGGGCTACACCTTC.

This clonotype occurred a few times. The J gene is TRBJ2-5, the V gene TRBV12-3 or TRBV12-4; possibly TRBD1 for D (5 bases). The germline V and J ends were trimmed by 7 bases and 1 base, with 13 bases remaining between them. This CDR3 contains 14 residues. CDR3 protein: CASNGQGSQETQYF. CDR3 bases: TGTGCCAGCAACGGGCAGGGATCCCAAGAGACCCAGTACTTC.

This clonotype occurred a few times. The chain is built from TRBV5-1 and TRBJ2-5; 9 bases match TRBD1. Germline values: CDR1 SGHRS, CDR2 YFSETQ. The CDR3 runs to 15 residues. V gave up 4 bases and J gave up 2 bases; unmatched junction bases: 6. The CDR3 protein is CASSGTGNLQETQYF. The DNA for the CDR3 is TGCGCCAGCAGCGGGACAGGGAACTTACAAGAGACCCAGTACTTC.

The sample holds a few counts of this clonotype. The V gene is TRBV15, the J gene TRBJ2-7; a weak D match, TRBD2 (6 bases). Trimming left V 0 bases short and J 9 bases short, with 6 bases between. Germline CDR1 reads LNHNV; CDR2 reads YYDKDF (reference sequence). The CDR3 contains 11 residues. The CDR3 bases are TGTGCCACCAGCAGAGACGGGAGGCAGTACTTC. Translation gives CATSRDGRQYF.

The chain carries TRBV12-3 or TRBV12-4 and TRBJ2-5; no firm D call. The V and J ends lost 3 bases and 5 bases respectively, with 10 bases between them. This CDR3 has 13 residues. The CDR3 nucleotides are TGTGCCAGCAGTTTCAAGAGCGAGGAGACCCAGTACTTC. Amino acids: CASSFKSEETQYF.

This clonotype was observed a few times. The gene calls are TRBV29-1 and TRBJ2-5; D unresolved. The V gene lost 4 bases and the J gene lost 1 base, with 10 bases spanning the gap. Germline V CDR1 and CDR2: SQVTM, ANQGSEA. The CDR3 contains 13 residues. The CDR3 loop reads CSVVQIIQETQYF. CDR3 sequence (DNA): TGCAGCGTTGTACAGATTATCCAAGAGACCCAGTACTTC.

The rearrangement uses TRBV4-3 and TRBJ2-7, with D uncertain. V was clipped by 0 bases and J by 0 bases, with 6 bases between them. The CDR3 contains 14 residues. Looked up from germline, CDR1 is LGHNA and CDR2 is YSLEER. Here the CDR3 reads CASSQELGSYEQYF. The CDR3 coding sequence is TGCGCCAGCAGCCAAGAGCTTGGCTCCTACGAGCAGTACTTC.

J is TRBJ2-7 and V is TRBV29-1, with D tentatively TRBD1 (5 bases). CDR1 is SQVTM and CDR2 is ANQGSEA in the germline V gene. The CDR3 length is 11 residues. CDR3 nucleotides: TGCAGGATACAGGTTCTGAACGAGCAGTACTTC. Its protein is CRIQVLNEQYF.

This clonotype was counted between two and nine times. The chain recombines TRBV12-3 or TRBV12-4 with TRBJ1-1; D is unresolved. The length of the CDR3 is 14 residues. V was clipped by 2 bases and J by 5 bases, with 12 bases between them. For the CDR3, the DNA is TGTGCCAGCAGTTTATTAACTCGAAGAACTGAAGCTTTCTTT. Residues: CASSLLTRRTEAFF.

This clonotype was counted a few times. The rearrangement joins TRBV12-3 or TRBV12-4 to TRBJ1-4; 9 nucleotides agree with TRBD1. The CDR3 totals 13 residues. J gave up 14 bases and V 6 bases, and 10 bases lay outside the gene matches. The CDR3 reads CASSGQGTLSLFF. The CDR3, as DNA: TGTGCCAGCAGCGGACAGGGGACACTCTCCCTGTTTTTT.

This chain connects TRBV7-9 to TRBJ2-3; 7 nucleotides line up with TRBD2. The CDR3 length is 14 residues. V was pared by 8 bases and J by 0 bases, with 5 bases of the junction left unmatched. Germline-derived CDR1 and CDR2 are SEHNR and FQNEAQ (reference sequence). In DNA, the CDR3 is TGTGCCAGCTTGCTACTAGCGAGCACAGATACGCAGTATTTT. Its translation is CASLLLASTDTQYF.

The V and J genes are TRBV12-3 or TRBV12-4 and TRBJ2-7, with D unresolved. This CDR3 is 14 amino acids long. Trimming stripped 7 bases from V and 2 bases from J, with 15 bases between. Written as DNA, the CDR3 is TGTGCCAGCACAACGGGCACCATGCCCTACGAGCAGTACTTC. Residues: CASTTGTMPYEQYF.

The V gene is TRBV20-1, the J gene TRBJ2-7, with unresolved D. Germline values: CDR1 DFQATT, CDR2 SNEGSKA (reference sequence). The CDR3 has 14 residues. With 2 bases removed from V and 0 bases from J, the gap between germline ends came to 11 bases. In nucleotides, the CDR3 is TGCAGTGCTAGATCCGGGCCAAGCTCCTACGAGCAGTACTTC. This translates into CSARSGPSSYEQYF.

CDR3 protein: CATRSGGDTDTQYF. In nucleotides, the CDR3 is TGTGCCACCAGGAGCGGGGGGGACACAGATACGCAGTATTTT. The V and J genes are TRBV24-1 and TRBJ2-3, with 10 bases fitting TRBD2. The CDR3 extends over 14 amino acids. Looked up from germline, CDR1 is KGHDR and CDR2 is SFDVKD. Trimming at V came to 7 bases and at J to 2 bases, leaving 2 bases not matched to a gene.

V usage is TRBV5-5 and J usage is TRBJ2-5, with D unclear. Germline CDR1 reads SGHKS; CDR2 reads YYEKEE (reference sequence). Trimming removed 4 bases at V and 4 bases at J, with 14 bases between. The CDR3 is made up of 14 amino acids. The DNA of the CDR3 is TGTGCCAGCAGCATATATGGGCTTCCAGAGACCCAGTACTTC. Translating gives CASSIYGLPETQYF.

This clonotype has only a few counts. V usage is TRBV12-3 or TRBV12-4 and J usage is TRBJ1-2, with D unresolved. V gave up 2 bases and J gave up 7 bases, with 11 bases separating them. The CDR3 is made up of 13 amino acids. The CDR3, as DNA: TGTGCCAGCAGTTTAATGAAGGACGCTGGCTACACCTTC. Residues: CASSLMKDAGYTF.

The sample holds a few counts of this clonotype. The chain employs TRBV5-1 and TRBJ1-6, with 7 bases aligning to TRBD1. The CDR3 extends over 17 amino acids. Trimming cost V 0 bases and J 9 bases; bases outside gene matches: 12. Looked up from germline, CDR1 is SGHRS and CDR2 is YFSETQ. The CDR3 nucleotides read TGCGCCAGCAGCTTGGAACAGGGGCCTGCTCAGGGTTCACCCCTCCACTTT. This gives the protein CASSLEQGPAQGSPLHF.

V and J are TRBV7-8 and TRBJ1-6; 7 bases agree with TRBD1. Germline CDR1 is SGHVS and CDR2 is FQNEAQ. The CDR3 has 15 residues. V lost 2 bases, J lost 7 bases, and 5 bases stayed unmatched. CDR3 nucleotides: TGTGCCAGCAGCTTAAGGGGGCTTGGGAATTCACCCCTCCACTTT. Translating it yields CASSLRGLGNSPLHF.

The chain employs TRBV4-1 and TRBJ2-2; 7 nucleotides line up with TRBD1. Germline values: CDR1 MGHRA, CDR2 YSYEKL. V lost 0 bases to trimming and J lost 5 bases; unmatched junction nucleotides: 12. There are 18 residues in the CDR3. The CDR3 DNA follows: TGCGCCAGCAGCCAAGATCCCGGCCCGACAGGGTTGACCGGGGAGCTGTTTTTT. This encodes CASSQDPGPTGLTGELFF.

CDR3 DNA sequence: TGTGCCACCAGTGATACGGGCTCTGGAAACACCATATATTTT. It codes for CATSDTGSGNTIYF. The V call is TRBV24-1, the J call TRBJ1-3; D is unresolved. The V end was cut by 3 bases, the J end by 0 bases, with 5 bases between. The CDR3 is 14 amino acids. Germline CDR1 is KGHDR and CDR2 is SFDVKD.

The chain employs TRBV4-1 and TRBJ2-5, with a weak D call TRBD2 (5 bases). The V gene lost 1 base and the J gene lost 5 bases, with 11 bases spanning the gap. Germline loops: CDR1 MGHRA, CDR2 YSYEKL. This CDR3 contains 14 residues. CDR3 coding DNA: TGCGCCAGCAGCCAAGTCACGGGGATGGAGACCCAGTACTTC. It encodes CASSQVTGMETQYF.

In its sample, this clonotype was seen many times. The CDR3 protein is CASSKAEDTQYF. CDR3 in DNA: TGTGCCAGCAGCAAAGCGGAGGATACGCAGTATTTT. V usage is TRBV21-1 and J usage is TRBJ2-3. TRBV21-1 is assigned pseudogene status. This CDR3 comprises 12 residues.

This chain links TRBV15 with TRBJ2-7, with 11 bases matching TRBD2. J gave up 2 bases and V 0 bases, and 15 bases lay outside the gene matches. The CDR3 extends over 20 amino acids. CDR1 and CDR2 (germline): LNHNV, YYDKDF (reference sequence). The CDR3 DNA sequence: TGTGCCACCAGCAGAGAGGTCCGGGGTTTACCGGGACTAGCGGCCTACGAGCAGTACTTC. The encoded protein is CATSREVRGLPGLAAYEQYF.

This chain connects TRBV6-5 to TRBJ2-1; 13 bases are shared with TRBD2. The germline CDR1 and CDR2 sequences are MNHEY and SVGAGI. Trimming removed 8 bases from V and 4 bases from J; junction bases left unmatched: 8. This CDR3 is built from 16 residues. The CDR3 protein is CASRTRLAGGYNEQFF. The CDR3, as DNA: TGTGCCAGCCGTACCCGACTAGCGGGGGGATACAATGAGCAGTTCTTC.

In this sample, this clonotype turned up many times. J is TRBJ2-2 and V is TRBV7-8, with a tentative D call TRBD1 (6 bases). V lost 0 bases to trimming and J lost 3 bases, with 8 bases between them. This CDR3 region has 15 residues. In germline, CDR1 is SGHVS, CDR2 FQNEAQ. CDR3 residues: CASSLAYRDTGELFF. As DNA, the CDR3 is TGTGCCAGCAGCTTAGCTTACAGGGACACCGGGGAGCTGTTTTTT.

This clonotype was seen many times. CDR3 sequence reads: CASSLDPHQGFEQFF. CDR3 sequence (DNA): TGTGCCAGCAGTTTGGATCCCCATCAGGGGTTTGAGCAGTTCTTC. The chain has TRBV27 and TRBJ2-1; a weak D match, TRBD1 (6 bases). The CDR3 runs 15 residues. Germline lookup yields CDR1 MNHEY and CDR2 SMNVEV (reference sequence). The ends were cut back, 3 bases at V and 9 bases at J, with 18 bases in the middle.

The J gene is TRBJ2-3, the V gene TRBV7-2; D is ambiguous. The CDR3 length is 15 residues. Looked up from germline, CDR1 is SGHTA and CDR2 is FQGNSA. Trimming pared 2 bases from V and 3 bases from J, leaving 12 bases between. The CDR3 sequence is CASSLQKGSTDTQYF. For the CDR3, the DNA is TGTGCCAGCAGCTTACAAAAGGGTTCTACAGATACGCAGTATTTT.

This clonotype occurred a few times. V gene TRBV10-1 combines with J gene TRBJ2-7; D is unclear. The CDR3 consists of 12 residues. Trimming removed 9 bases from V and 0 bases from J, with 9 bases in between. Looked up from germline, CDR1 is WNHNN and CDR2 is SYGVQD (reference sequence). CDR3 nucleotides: TGCGCCAGATTTGACTGCTCCTACGAGCAGTACTTC. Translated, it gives CARFDCSYEQYF.

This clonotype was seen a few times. CDR3 protein: CASSLGFGGEQFF. In nucleotides, the CDR3 is TGTGCCAGCAGCTTAGGGTTCGGTGGAGAGCAGTTCTTC. The chain carries TRBV7-8 and TRBJ2-1; D is uncertain. The germline CDR1 and CDR2 sequences are SGHVS and FQNEAQ. The V end lost 1 base, the J end lost 10 bases, and 11 bases lay between the germline ends. This CDR3 is 13 amino acids long.